The entry below gives a single TCR beta chain sequence along with its context. The PCR had 60 Vbeta and 13 Jbeta primers. TCRdb keeps only in-frame clones here, not all; method: immunoSEQ multiplex PCR. The table shows about 150,000 clones, with 75% to 90% occurring only once. The sample originates from a study of cytomegalovirus exposure and HLA in healthy donors. The CDR3 has 15 residues. Germline CDR1 and CDR2: KGHSH and LQKENI. Germline trimming cut 1 base from V and 6 bases from J; bases unmatched to any gene: 4. This sequence was found in a man aged 35-49 years in good health and CMV-seronegative. The sequenced material came from PBMCs. This sequence joins TRBV18 and TRBJ2-2; 8 positions agree with TRBD2. The chain's CDR3 is CASSPLAGLAGELFF. CDR3 in DNA: TGTGCCAGCTCACCACTAGCGGGATTGGCCGGGGAGCTGTTTTTT. Based on the CDR3 plus reference TRBV18 and TRBJ2-2, the full variable domain is NAGVMQNPRHLVRRRGQEARLRCSPMKGHSHVYWYRQLPEEGLKFMVYLQKENIIDESGMPKERFSAEFPKEGPSILRIQQVVRGDSAAYFCASSPLAGLAGELFFGEGSRLTVL.